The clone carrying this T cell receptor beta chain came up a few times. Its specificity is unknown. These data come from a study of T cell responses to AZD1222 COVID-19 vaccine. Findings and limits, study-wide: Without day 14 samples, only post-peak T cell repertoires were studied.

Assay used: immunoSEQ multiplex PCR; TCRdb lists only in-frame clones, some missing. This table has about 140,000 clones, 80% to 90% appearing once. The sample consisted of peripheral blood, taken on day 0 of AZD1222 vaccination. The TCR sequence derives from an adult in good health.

The CDR3 nucleotides are TGTGCCAGCAGCCAACAGGGGATCTTTGAAGCTTTCTTT. It yields the protein CASSQQGIFEAFF. The chain couples TRBV7-6 to TRBJ1-1, with TRBD1 identical over 7 bases. The CDR3 totals 13 residues. Germline V lookup: CDR1 SGHVS, CDR2 FNYEAQ. The ends lost 5 bases at V and 7 bases at J; junction bases unmatched: 7.